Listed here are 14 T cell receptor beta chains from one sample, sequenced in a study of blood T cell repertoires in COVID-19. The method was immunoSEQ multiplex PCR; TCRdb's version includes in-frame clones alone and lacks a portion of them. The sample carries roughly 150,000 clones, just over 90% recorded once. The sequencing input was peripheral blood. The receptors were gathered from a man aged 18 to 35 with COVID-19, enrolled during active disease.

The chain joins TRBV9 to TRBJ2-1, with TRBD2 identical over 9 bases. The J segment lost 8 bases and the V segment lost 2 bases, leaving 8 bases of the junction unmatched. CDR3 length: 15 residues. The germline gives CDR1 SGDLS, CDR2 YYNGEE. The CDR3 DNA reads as TGTGCCAGCAGCGTTGCGGCTAGCGGGATCGATGAGCAGTTCTTC. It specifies CASSVAASGIDEQFF.

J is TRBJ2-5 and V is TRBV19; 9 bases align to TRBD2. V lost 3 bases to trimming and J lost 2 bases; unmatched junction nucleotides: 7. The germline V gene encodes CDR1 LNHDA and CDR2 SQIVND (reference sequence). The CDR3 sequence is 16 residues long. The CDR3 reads CASSIYGLASQETQYF. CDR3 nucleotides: TGTGCCAGTAGTATCTATGGACTAGCGAGTCAAGAGACCCAGTACTTC.

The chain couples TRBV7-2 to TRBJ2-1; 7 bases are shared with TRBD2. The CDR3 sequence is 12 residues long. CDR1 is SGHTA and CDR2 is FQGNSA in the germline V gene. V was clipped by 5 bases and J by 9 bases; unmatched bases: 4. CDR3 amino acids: CASSTTSSEQFF. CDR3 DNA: TGTGCCAGCAGCACGACTAGCAGTGAGCAGTTCTTC.

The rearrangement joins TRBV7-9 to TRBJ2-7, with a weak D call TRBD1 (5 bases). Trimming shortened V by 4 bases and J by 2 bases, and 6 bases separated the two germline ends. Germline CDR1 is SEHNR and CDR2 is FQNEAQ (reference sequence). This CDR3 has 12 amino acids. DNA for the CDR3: TGTGCCAGCAGCTCCAGGGCCTACGAGCAGTACTTC. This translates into CASSSRAYEQYF.

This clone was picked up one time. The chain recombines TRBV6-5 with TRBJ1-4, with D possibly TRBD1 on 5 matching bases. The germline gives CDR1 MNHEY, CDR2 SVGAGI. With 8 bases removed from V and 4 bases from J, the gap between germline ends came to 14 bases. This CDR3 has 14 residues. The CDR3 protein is CASQIRAYNEKLFF. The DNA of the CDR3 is TGTGCCAGCCAAATCAGGGCCTATAATGAAAAACTGTTTTTT.

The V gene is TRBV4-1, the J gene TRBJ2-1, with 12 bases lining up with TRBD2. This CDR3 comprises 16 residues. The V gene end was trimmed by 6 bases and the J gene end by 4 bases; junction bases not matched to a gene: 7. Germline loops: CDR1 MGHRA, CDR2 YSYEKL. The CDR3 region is CASSRNLAGGYNEQFF. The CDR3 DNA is TGCGCCAGCAGTCGGAATCTAGCGGGAGGGTACAATGAGCAGTTCTTC.

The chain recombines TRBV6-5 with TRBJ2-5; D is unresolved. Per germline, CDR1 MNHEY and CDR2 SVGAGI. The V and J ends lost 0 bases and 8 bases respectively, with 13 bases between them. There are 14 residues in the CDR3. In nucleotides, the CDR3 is TGTGCCAGCAGTTACTCGATGCTCGCGGTTACCCAGTACTTC. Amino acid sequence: CASSYSMLAVTQYF.

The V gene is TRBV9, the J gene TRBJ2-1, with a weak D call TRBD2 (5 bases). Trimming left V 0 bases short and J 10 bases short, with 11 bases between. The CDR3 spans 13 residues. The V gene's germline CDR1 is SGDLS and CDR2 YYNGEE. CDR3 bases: TGTGCCAGCAGCGTAGCTTCGGGGTACGAGCAGTTCTTC. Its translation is CASSVASGYEQFF.

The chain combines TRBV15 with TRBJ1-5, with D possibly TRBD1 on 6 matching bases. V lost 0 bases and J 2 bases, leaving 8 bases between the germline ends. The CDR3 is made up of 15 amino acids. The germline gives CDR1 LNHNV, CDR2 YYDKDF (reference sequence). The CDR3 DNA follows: TGTGCCACCAGCAGAGATTCAGGGGGCAATCAGCCCCAGCATTTT. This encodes CATSRDSGGNQPQHF.

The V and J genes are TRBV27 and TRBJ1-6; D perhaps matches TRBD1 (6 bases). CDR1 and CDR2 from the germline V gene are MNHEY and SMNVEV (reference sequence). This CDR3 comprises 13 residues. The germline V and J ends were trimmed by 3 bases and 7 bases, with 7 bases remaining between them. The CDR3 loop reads CASSFQGNSPLHF. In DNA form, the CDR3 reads TGTGCCAGCAGTTTTCAGGGGAATTCACCCCTCCACTTT.

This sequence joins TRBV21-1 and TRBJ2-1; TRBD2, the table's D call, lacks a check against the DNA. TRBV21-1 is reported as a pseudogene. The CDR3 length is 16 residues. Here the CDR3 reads CASSKEGLAFCNEQFF. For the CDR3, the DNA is TGTGCCAGCAGCAAAGAGGGGCTAGCGTTTTGCAATGAGCAGTTCTTC.

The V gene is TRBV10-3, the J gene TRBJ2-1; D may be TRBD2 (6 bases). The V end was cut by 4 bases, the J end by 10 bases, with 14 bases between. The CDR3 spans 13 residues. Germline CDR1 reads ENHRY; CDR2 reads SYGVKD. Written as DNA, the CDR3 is TGTGCCATCAGTGGGGATCCCGCGGGAGAGCAGTTCTTC. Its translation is CAISGDPAGEQFF.

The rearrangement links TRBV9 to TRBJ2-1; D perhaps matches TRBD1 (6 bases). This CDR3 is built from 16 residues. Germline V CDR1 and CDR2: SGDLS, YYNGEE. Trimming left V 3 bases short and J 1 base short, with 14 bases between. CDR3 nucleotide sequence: TGTGCCAGCAGCGCCGTTCAGGGGTTGTCCTACAATGAGCAGTTCTTC. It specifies CASSAVQGLSYNEQFF.

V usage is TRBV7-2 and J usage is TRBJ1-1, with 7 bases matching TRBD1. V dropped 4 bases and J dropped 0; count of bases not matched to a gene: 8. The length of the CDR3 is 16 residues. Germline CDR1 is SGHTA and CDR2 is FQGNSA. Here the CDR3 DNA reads TGTGCCAGCAGCTCGCCATCCAGGGGGATGAACACTGAAGCTTTCTTT. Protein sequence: CASSSPSRGMNTEAFF.